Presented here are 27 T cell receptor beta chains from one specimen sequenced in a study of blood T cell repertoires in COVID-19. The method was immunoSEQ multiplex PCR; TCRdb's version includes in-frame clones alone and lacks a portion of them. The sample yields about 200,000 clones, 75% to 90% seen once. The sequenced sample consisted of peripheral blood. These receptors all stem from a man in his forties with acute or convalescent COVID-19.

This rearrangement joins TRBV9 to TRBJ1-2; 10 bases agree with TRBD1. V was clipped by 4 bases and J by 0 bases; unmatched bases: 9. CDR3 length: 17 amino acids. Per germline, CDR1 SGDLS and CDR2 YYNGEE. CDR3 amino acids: CASSSPTGGLANYGYTF. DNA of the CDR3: TGTGCCAGCAGCTCACCGACAGGGGGCTTGGCTAACTATGGCTACACCTTC. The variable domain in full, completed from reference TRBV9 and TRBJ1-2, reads DSGVTQTPKHLITATGQRVTLRCSPRSGDLSVYWYQQSLDQGLQFLIQYYNGEERAKGNILERFSAQQFPDLHSELNLSSLELGDSALYFCASSSPTGGLANYGYTFGSGTRLTVV.

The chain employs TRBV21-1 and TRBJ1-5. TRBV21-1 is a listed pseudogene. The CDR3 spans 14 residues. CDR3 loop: CAGAGGIEDQPQHF. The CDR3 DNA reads TGTGCCGGGGCCGGGGGGATAGAGGATCAGCCCCAGCATTTT.

DNA of the CDR3: TGTGCCAGCAGTCTCGGGGGTGCCGGAAAAGATACGCAGTATTTT. Translating it yields CASSLGGAGKDTQYF. This rearrangement joins TRBV28 to TRBJ2-3, with D tentatively TRBD2 (6 bases). The CDR3 sequence is 15 residues long. Germline V CDR1 and CDR2: MDHEN, SYDVKM. With 5 bases removed from V and 5 bases from J, the gap between germline ends came to 17 bases. The full variable domain, completed using reference TRBV28 and TRBJ2-3, is DVKVTQSSRYLVKRTGEKVFLECVQDMDHENMFWYRQDPGLGLRLIYFSYDVKMKEKGDIPEGYSVSREKKERFSLILESASTNQTSMYLCASSLGGAGKDTQYFGPGTRLTVL.

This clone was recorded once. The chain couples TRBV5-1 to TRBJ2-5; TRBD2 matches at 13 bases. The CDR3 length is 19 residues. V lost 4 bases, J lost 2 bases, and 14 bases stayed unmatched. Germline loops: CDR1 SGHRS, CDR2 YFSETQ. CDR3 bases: TGCGCCAGCAGCAAGACTAGCGGGGGGCCTTCTATTCGTCAAGAGACCCAGTACTTC. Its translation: CASSKTSGGPSIRQETQYF. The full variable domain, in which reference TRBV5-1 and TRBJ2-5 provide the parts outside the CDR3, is KAGVTQTPRYLIKTRGQQVTLSCSPISGHRSVSWYQQTPGQGLQFLFEYFSETQRNKGNFPGRFSGRQFSNSRSEMNVSTLELGDSALYLCASSKTSGGPSIRQETQYFGPGTRLLVL.

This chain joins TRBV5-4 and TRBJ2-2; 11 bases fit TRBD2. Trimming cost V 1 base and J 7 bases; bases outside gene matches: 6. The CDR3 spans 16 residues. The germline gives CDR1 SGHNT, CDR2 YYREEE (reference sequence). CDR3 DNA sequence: TGTGCCAGCAGCTTGAGTAGCGGGGGGGCTGTCGGGGAGCTGTTTTTT. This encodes CASSLSSGGAVGELFF.

The CDR3 sequence: CASSLVGAKNEKLFF. The CDR3 DNA reads as TGCGCCAGCAGCTTGGTGGGGGCCAAGAATGAAAAACTGTTTTTT. This chain connects TRBV5-1 to TRBJ1-4; possible D gene TRBD1, 6 bases. V was cut by 0 bases and J by 5 bases, with 11 bases left in between. The germline gives CDR1 SGHRS, CDR2 YFSETQ. This CDR3 region has 15 residues.

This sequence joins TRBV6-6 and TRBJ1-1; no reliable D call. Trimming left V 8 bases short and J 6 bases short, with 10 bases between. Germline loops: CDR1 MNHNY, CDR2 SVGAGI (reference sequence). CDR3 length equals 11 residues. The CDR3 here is CASGSGSEAFF. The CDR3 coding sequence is TGTGCCAGCGGCTCGGGGTCTGAAGCTTTCTTT.

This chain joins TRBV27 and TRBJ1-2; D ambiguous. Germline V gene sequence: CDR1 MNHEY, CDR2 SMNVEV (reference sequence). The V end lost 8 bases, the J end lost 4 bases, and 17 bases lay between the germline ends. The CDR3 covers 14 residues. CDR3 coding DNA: TGTGCCAGCTCCCCGGGAAGGCAGACCTATGGCTACACCTTC. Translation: CASSPGRQTYGYTF.

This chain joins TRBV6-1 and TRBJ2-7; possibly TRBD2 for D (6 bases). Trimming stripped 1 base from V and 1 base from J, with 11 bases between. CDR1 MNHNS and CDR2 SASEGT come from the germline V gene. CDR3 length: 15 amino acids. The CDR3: CASSEVAGGSYEQYF. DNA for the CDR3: TGTGCCAGCAGTGAAGTCGCAGGAGGGTCCTACGAGCAGTACTTC.

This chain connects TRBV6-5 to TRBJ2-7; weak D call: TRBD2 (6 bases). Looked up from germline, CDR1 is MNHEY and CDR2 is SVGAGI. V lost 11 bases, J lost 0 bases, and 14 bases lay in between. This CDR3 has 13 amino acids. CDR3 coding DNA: TGTGCCGGTCAGATTAGCGGCTCCTACGAGCAGTACTTC. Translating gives CAGQISGSYEQYF.

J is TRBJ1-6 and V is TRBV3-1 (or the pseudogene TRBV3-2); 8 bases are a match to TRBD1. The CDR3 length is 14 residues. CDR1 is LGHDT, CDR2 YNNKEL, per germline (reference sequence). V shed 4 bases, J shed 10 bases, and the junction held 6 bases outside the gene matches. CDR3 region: CASSPRGLVSPLHF. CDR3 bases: TGTGCCAGCAGCCCCAGGGGGCTAGTATCACCCCTCCACTTT.

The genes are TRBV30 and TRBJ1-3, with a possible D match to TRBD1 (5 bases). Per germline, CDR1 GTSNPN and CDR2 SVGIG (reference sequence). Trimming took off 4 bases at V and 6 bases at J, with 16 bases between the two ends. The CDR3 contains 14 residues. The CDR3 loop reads CAWKSMGGTNTIYF. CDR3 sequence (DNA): TGTGCCTGGAAAAGTATGGGAGGGACAAACACCATATATTTT.

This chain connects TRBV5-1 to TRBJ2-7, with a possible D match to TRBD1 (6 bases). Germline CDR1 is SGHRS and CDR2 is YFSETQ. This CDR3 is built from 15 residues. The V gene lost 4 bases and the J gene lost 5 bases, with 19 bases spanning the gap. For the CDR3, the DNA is TGCGCCAGCAGCCTTCAAACGAACAGGGTCCACGAGCAGTACTTC. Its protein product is CASSLQTNRVHEQYF.

This CDR3 is CAWNLGGVLDTQYF. CDR3 nucleotides: TGTGCCTGGAACCTAGGGGGAGTACTGGATACGCAGTATTTT. The rearrangement links TRBV30 to TRBJ2-3; D perhaps matches TRBD1 (6 bases). Germline V gene lookup returns CDR1 GTSNPN and CDR2 SVGIG (reference sequence). Trimming removed 4 bases at V and 6 bases at J, with 17 bases between. This CDR3 contains 14 residues.

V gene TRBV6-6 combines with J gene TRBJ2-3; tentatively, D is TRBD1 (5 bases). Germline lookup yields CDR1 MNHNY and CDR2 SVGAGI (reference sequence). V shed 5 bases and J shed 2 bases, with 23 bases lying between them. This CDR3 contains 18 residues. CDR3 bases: TGTGCCAGCAGTCGGACATACGAGACCCCCCCTGCCACAGATACGCAGTATTTT. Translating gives CASSRTYETPPATDTQYF.

CDR3 sequence: CASSYDQGAQRREQYF. CDR3 coding DNA: TGTGCCAGCAGCTATGACCAGGGGGCTCAACGACGCGAGCAGTACTTC. The rearrangement links TRBV7-9 to TRBJ2-7, with TRBD1 matching 8 bases. V was pared by 4 bases and J by 6 bases, with 14 bases of the junction left unmatched. Germline CDR1 reads SEHNR; CDR2 reads FQNEAQ (reference sequence). The CDR3 is made up of 16 amino acids.

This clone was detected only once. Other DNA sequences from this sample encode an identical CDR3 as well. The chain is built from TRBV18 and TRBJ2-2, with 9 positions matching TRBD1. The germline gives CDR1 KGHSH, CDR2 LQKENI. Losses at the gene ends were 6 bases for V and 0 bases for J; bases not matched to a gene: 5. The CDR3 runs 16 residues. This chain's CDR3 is CASSGQGSTNTGELFF. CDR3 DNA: TGTGCCAGCTCGGGACAGGGATCCACGAACACCGGGGAGCTGTTTTTT.

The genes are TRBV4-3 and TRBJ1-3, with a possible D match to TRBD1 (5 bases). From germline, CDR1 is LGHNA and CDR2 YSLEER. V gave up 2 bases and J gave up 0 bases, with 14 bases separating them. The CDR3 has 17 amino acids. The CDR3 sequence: CASSQFLRDYSGNTIYF. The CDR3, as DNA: TGCGCCAGCAGCCAATTTCTCAGGGACTACTCTGGAAACACCATATATTTT.

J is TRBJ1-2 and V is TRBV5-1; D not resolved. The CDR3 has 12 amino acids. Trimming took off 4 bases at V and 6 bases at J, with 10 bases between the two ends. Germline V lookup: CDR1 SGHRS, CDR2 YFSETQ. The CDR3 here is CASSGPGDGYTF. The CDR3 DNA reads TGCGCCAGCAGCGGGCCCGGGGATGGCTACACCTTC.

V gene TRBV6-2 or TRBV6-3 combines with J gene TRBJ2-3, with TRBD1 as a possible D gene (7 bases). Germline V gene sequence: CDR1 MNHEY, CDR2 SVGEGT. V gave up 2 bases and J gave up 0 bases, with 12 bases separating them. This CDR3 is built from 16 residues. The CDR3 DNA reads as TGTGCCAGCAGTTACGGAGGGGGCGTGAGCACAGATACGCAGTATTTT. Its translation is CASSYGGGVSTDTQYF.

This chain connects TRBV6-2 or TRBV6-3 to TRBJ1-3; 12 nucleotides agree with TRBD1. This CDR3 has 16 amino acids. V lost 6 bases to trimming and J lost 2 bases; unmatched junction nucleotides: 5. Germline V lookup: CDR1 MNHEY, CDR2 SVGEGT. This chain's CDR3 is CASSKGQGATGNTIYF. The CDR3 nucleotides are TGTGCCAGCAGCAAGGGACAGGGGGCGACTGGAAACACCATATATTTT.

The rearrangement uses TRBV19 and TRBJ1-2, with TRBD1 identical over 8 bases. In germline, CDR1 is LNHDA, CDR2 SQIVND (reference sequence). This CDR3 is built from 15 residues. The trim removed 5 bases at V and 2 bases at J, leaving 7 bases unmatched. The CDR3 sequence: CASSLLTGVNYGYTF. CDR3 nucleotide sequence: TGTGCCAGTAGTCTCCTGACAGGGGTGAACTATGGCTACACCTTC. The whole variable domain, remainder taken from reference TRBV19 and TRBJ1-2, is DGGITQSPKYLFRKEGQNVTLSCEQNLNHDAMYWYRQDPGQGLRLIYYSQIVNDFQKGDIAEGYSVSREKKESFPLTVTSAQKNPTAFYLCASSLLTGVNYGYTFGSGTRLTVV.

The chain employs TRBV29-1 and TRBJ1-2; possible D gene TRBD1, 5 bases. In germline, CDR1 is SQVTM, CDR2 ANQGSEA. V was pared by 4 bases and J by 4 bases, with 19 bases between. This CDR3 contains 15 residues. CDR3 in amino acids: CSVGVGQGLSYGYTF. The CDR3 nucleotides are TGCAGCGTTGGAGTAGGGCAGGGCCTATCCTATGGCTACACCTTC.

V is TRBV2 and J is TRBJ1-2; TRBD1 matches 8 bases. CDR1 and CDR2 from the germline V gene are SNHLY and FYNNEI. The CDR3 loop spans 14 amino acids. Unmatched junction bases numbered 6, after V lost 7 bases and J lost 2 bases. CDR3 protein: CASTLDRVNYGYTF. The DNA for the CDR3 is TGTGCCAGCACCCTGGACAGGGTCAACTATGGCTACACCTTC. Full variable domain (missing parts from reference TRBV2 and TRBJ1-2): EPEVTQTPSHQVTQMGQEVILRCVPISNHLYFYWYRQILGQKVEFLVSFYNNEISEKSEIFDDQFSVERPDGSNFTLKIRSTKLEDSAMYFCASTLDRVNYGYTFGSGTRLTVV.

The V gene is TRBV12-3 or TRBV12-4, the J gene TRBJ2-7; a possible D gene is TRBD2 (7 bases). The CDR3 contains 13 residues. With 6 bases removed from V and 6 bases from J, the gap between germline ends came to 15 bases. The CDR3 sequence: CASSEGGVGEQYF. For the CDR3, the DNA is TGTGCCAGCAGCGAGGGGGGGGTTGGCGAGCAGTACTTC.

Here the CDR3 reads CASSKLRQGNSPLHF. In DNA form, the CDR3 reads TGTGCCAGCAGTAAATTACGACAGGGAAATTCACCCCTCCACTTT. The chain joins TRBV6-5 to TRBJ1-6; 7 bases match TRBD1. Losses at the gene ends were 5 bases for V and 7 bases for J; bases not matched to a gene: 8. CDR1 and CDR2 (germline): MNHEY, SVGAGI. The CDR3 length is 15 residues.

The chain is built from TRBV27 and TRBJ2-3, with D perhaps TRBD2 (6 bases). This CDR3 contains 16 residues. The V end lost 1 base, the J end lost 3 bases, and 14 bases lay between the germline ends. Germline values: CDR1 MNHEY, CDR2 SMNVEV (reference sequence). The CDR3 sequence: CASSLWPGGGTDTQYF. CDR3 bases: TGTGCCAGCAGTTTATGGCCCGGCGGAGGGACAGATACGCAGTATTTT.